The following is a T cell receptor beta chain sequence with its context. Many counts were recorded for this clonotype. Its antigen is currently not known. Per-base quality was not reported, and no clone a single base away is much larger than it. The data belong to a study of blood T cells in healthy people across ages (dated by TCRdb to the mid-2010s). Turning to the overall study: In model experiments, template switching captured roughly one uniquely barcoded TCR beta cDNA molecule for every two T cells. The study measured age-related changes in TCR beta repertoire diversity using deep sequencing normalized with unique cDNA molecular identifiers. Four age groups were formed from the donors: young (average approximately 15 years), middle-aged (just under 40), aged (around 68) and long-lived (less than 85). The study analyzed two additional independent replicas of 1 million unique cDNA reads from the same blood draw for two donors, one aged 18 to 29 and one aged 80 or older. Overall study outcomes, separate from this receptor: Total diversity estimates from one million sequenced T cells were considered lower bounds and underestimates. Observed TCR beta diversity per million T cells fell roughly linearly with age, and a significant reduction was already apparent by age about 43. There was a strong correlation between observed TCR beta diversity and the percentage of naive T cells measured by flow cytometry. Compared with the aged group, more naive CD4+ T cells, fewer expanded clones and increased TCR diversity were shown by the long-lived group, suggesting age selection. Conclusive comparison of naive and antigen-experienced compartments was prevented by the profiling of bulk unsorted PBMCs. Donor CMV infection status was unknown, potentially confounding age-related changes in expanded clonotypes.

Donors were 39 systemically healthy Caucasian individuals from Russia aged roughly 6 to 90 years. Ten milliliters of peripheral blood were drawn from each donor into EDTA-treated Vacutainer tubes. Ficoll-Paque density-gradient centrifugation was used to isolate PBMCs, with at least 7 million per sample. Trizol reagent was used to extract total RNA from the PBMCs, yielding at least 5.5 micrograms per sample. The percentages of naive CD45RAhigh/CD27high T cells were determined by flow cytometry on a PBMC aliquot from every donor. After removal of 5 bases from V and 4 bases from J, the junction retains 7 bases not matched to a gene. From its cysteine to its phenylalanine, the CDR3 spans 16 amino acids. The retained sequence is limited to the CDR3, 48 bases, with the frame set at the first base. Preparation of the library involved 5' RACE. Data came from an Illumina HiSeq 2500. A second PCR of roughly 6 to 11 cycles was performed with a sample-barcoded 5' primer and a J-beta primer mix. A unique molecular identifier was introduced onto each TCR beta cDNA molecule by a template-switch 5' adaptor carrying 12 random nucleotides. At least 2.5 million CDR3-containing paired-end reads were obtained from each sample. All of the RNA was converted into first-strand cDNA using the Mint cDNA synthesis kit, with a TRBC-specific oligonucleotide serving as the primer. All cDNA was treated with uracil-DNA glycosylase and then went through a first 18-cycle PCR with the universal primers M1SS and BC2_uni_R. Turning to the authors' computational methods: Normalization of each sample was performed by random selection of 1 million high-quality reads, each carrying a distinct molecular identifier. Reads sharing molecular identifiers were discarded rather than binned into consensus sequences. CDR3 identification, clonotype clustering and error correction used MiTCR with a Q25 quality threshold and the strictest error-elimination algorithm. A nonparametric unseen species model using Euler transformation provided a lower-bound estimate of total TCR beta diversity. Through fastp at Q25 and MiXCR, TCRdb rebuilt clones from the public reads, retaining in-frame beta chains. Every distinct CDR3 protein forms one entry, paired with its most common genes and DNA. The V and J calls shown here were made by TCRdb, not taken from the authors' results. This sample holds hundreds of thousands of distinct CDR3 sequences; roughly a quarter were observed only once. The ten top clones hold over 3.5% of the sample.

This same sample was also taken into another study, of T cells of mothers and their children. The second paper further reports: The donors were nine systemically healthy Caucasian individuals, made up of three mothers and their six children. cDNA synthesis consumed the entire amount of extracted RNA, loaded at about 1.5 ug RNA in each 15 ul reaction. In the second PCR, sample barcodes and 2-4 random nucleotides were introduced via the M1S primer. Over 10 million TCR beta CDR3 reads came from each mother, compared with approximately 3 million reads from each child. Thymic selection similarly shapes TCR recombination output in related and unrelated pairs, with minor effect from inherited differences. Normalized repertoire overlap was always slightly but never significantly higher in related than unrelated mother-child pairs. No persistent microchimeric T cell clones were detected, at a sensitivity of roughly 100 clones per million clonotypes. The study used deep NGS to compare TCR beta repertoires of mothers and children, seeking features distinguishing related mother-child pairs from unrelated individuals. The mean age was roughly 40 +/- 4 years for the mothers and approximately 11 +/- 4 years for the children. Libraries were sequenced on Illumina HiSeq 2000 with 100+100 nt paired-end reads after adapter ligation with NEBNext reagents. To prevent cross-contamination, the mother and child libraries were prepared a month apart and were sequenced in separate runs. Each donor had between roughly 450,000 and 2,100,000 distinct TCR beta clonotypes identified. Naive TCR beta clonotypes were estimated from low-frequency clonotypes matched to each donor's FACS-determined naive share, without sorting.

This TCR was recovered from a boy aged 2-15 years in good health. The material sequenced was blood. The chain couples TRBV12-3 or TRBV12-4 to TRBJ2-1, and 11 junction bases match TRBD2. The DNA sequence follows: TGTGCCAGCAGTCCCAGGACTAGCGGGTGGTACAATGAGCAGTTCTTC. Translated, this gives CASSPRTSGWYNEQFF.